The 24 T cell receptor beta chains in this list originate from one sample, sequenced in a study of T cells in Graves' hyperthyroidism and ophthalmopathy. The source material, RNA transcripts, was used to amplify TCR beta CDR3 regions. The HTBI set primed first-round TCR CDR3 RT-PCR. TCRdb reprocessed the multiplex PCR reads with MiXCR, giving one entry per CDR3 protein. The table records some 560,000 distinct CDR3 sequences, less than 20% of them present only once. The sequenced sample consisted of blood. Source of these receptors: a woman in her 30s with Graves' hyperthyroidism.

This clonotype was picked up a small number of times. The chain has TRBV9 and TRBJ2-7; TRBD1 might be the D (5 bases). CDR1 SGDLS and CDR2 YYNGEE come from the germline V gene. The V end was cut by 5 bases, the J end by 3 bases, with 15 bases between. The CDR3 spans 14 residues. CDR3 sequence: CASRLGRTIYEQYF. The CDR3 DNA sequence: TGTGCCAGCAGATTGGGGCGGACAATCTACGAGCAGTACTTC.

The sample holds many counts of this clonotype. CDR3 bases: TGCAGTGCTTCACTAGCGGGAGCTCTCAATGAGCAGTTCTTC. Protein sequence: CSASLAGALNEQFF. This chain connects TRBV20-1 to TRBJ2-1, with TRBD2 identical over 11 bases. The CDR3 contains 14 residues. Germline trimming cut 5 bases from V and 6 bases from J; bases unmatched to any gene: 6. CDR1 is DFQATT and CDR2 is SNEGSKA in the germline V gene (reference sequence).

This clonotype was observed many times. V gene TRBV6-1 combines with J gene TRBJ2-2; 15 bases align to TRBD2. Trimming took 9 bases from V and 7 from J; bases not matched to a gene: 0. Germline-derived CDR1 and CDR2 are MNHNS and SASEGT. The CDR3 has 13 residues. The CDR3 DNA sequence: TGTGCCAGGGGACTAGCGGGAGGCGGGGAGCTGTTTTTT. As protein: CARGLAGGGELFF.

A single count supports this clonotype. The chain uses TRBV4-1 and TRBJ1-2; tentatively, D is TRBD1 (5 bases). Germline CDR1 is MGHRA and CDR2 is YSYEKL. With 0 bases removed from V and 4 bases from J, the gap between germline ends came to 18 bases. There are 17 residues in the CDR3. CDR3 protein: CASSQDTSRASFYGYTF. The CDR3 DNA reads TGCGCCAGCAGCCAAGATACGAGCAGGGCTTCTTTCTATGGCTACACCTTC.

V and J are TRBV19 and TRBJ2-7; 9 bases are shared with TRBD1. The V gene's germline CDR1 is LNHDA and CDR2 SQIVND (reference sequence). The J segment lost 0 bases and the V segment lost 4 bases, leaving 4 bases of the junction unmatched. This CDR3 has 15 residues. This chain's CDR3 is CASSTTGGGSYEQYF. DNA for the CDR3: TGTGCCAGTAGTACCACAGGGGGCGGCTCCTACGAGCAGTACTTC.

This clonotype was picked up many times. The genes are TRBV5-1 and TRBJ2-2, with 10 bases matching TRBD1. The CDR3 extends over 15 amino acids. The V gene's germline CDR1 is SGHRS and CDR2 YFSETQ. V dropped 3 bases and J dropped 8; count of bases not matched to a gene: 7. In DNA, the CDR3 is TGCGCCAGCAGCTCTAGACAGGGGGCGTCGGGGGAGCTGTTTTTT. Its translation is CASSSRQGASGELFF.

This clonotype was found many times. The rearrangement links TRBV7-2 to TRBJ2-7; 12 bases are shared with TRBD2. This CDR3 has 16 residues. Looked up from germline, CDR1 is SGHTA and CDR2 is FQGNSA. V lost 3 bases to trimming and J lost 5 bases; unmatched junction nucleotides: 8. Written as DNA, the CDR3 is TGTGCCAGCAGCTTGGCTAGCGGGAGGGCCTCTAACGAGCAGTACTTC. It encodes CASSLASGRASNEQYF.

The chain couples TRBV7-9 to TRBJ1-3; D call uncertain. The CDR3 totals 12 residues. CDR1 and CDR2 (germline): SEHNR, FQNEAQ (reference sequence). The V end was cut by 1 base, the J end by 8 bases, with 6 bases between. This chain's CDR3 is CASSLVEDTIYF. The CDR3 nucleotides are TGTGCCAGCAGCTTAGTGGAGGACACCATATATTTT.

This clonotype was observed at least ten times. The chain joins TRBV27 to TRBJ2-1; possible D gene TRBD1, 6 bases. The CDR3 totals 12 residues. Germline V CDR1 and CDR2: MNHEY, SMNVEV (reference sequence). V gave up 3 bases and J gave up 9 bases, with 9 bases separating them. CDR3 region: CASSLGAGEQFF. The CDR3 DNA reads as TGTGCCAGCAGTTTGGGGGCCGGTGAGCAGTTCTTC.

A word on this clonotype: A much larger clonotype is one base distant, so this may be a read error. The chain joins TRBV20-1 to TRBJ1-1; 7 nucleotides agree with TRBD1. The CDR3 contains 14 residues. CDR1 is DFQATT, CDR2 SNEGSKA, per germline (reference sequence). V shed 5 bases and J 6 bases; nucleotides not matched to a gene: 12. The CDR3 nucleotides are TGCAGTGCTGCGAACAGGGGTTCCCTGCCTGAAGCTTTCTTT. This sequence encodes CSAANRGSLPEAFF.

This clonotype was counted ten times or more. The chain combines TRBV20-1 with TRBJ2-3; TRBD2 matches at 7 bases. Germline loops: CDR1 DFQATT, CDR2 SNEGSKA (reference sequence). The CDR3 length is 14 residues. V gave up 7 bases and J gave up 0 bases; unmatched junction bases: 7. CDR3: CSGILAPSTDTQYF. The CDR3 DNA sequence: TGCAGTGGCATACTAGCGCCCAGCACAGATACGCAGTATTTT.

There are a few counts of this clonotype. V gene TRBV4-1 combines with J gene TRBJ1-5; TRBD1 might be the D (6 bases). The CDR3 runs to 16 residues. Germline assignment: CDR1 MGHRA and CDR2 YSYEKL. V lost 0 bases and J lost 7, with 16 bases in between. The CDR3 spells CASSQDLRQAGQPQHF. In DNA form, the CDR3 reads TGCGCCAGCAGCCAAGATCTGCGACAGGCTGGCCAGCCCCAGCATTTT.

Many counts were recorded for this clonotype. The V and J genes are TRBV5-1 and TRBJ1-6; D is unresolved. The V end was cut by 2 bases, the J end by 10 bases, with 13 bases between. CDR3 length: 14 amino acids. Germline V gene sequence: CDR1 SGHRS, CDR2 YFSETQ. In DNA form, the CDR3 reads TGCGCCAGCAGCTTCGACACTGCAAGCTCACCCCTCCACTTT. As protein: CASSFDTASSPLHF.

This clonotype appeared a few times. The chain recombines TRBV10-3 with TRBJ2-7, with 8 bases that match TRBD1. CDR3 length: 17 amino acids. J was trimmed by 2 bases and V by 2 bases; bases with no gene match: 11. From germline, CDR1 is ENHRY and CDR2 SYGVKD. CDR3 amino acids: CAISEVPRTGPTYEQYF. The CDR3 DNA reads TGTGCCATCAGTGAGGTTCCAAGGACAGGGCCAACCTACGAGCAGTACTTC.

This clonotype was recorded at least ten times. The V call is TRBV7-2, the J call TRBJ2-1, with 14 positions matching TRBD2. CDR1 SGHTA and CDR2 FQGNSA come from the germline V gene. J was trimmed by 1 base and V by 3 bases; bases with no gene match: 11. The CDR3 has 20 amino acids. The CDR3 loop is CASSLGGPWTSGGSYNEQFF. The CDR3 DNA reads TGTGCCAGCAGCTTGGGGGGCCCCTGGACTAGCGGGGGGTCCTACAATGAGCAGTTCTTC.

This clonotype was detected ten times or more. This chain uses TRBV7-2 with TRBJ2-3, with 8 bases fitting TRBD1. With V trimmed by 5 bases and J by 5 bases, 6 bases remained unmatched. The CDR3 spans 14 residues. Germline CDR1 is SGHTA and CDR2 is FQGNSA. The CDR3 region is CASSRLQGVDTQYF. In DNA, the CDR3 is TGTGCCAGCAGCCGCCTACAGGGGGTAGATACGCAGTATTTT.

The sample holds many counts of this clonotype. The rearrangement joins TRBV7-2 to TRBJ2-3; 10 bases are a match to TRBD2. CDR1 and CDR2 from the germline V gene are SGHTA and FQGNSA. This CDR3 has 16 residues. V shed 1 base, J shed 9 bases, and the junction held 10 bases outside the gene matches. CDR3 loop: CASSLEGASGSQTQYF. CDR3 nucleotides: TGTGCCAGCAGCTTAGAAGGGGCTAGCGGGAGTCAGACGCAGTATTTT.

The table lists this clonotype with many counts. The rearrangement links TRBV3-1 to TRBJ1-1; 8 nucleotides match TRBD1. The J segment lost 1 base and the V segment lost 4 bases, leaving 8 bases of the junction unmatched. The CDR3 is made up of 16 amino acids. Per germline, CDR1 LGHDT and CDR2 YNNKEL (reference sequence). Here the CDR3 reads CASSRNGQGANTEAFF. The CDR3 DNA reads TGTGCCAGCAGCCGCAATGGACAGGGCGCGAACACTGAAGCTTTCTTT.

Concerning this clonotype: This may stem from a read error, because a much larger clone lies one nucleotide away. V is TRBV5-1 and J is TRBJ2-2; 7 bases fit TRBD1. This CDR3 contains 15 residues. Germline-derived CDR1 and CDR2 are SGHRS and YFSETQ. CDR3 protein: CASSRGTANTGKLFF. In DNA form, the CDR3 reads TGCGCCAGCAGCCGAGGGACAGCGAACACCGGGAAGCTGTTTTTT.

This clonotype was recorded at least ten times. CDR3 sequence (DNA): TGCGCCAGCAGCCAAGGCTTCCAAGAGACCCAGTACTTC. Encoded protein: CASSQGFQETQYF. V and J are TRBV4-3 and TRBJ2-5; D remains unclear. Germline V gene sequence: CDR1 LGHNA, CDR2 YSLEER. The CDR3 sequence is 13 residues long. Trimming removed 1 base from V and 1 base from J, with 4 bases in between.

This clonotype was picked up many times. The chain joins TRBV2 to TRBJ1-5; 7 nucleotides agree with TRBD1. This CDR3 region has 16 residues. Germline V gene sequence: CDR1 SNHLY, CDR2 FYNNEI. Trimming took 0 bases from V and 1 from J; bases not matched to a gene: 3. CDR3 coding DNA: TGTGCCAGCAGTGAAGCAGGCAGGGGGAGCAATCAGCCCCAGCATTTT. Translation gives CASSEAGRGSNQPQHF.

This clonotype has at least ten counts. CDR3 sequence (DNA): TGTGCCAGCAGTCTTGCCGGGACAGGGTATTACGAGCAGTACTTC. Its translation is CASSLAGTGYYEQYF. This chain uses TRBV27 with TRBJ2-7; 9 bases match TRBD1. V was clipped by 5 bases and J by 4 bases; unmatched bases: 9. This CDR3 comprises 15 residues. Germline lookup yields CDR1 MNHEY and CDR2 SMNVEV (reference sequence).

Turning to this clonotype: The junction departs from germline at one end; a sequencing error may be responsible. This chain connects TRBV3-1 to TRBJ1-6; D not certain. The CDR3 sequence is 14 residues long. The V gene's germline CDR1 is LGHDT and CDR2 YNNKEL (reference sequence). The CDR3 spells CASRQVATNSPLHF. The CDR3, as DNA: TGTGCCAGCCGCCAAGTCGCCACCAATTCACCCCTCCACTTT.

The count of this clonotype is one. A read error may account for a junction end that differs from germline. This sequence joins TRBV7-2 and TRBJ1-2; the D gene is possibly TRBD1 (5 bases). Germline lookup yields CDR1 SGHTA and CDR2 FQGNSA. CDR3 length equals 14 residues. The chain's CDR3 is CASSPGPLNYGYAF. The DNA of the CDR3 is TGTGCCAGCAGCCCGGGGCCCTTAAACTATGGCTACGCCTTC.